The next 29 T cell receptor beta chains were all read from a single sample in a study of T-cell reconstitution after alpha-beta-depleted transplantation in children. Preparation of the TCRbeta library used unique molecular identifiers. TCRdb used MiXCR to reprocess the PCR reads, holding one entry per CDR3 protein. The sample consists of under 300,000 distinct CDR3 sequences, 9.7% of them appearing once. This material consisted of PBMCs from the stem cell graft donor, taken from the stem cell graft. All receptors derive from a human donor who donated a stem cell graft to a child with SCID.

This clonotype was detected ten times or more. The chain carries TRBV5-1 and TRBJ2-2; D uncertain. V was cut by 0 bases and J by 7 bases, with 7 bases left in between. CDR3 size: 13 residues. The germline V gene encodes CDR1 SGHRS and CDR2 YFSETQ. The CDR3 nucleotides read TGCGCCAGCAGCTTGGTCGGCGGCGGGGAGCTGTTTTTT. The encoded protein is CASSLVGGGELFF.

This clonotype was detected ten times or more. V usage is TRBV6-2 or TRBV6-3 and J usage is TRBJ1-2; D call uncertain. V dropped 5 bases and J dropped 4 bases, with 8 bases sitting between them. The CDR3 runs to 12 residues. The germline CDR1 and CDR2 sequences are MNHEY and SVGEGT. The CDR3 sequence: CASSSDLYGYTF. The CDR3 DNA is TGTGCCAGCAGTAGCGATCTCTATGGCTACACCTTC.

In its sample, this clonotype was seen a few times. The chain couples TRBV6-6 to TRBJ2-7; D is possibly TRBD1 (6 bases). This CDR3 comprises 12 residues. In germline, CDR1 is MNHNY, CDR2 SVGAGI (reference sequence). Trimming cost V 10 bases and J 2 bases, with 12 bases left between them. CDR3 sequence reads: CATGTPTYEQYF. In DNA, the CDR3 is TGTGCCACCGGGACACCCACCTACGAGCAGTACTTC.

This clonotype was seen ten or more times. The rearrangement links TRBV12-3 or TRBV12-4 to TRBJ2-5; D is possibly TRBD1 (6 bases). Trimming removed 6 bases from V and 0 bases from J, with 14 bases in between. CDR3 length: 15 residues. The CDR3: CASSPDSLYQETQYF. As DNA, the CDR3 is TGTGCCAGCAGCCCGGACAGCTTGTACCAAGAGACCCAGTACTTC.

This clonotype showed up many times. The rearrangement links TRBV5-1 to TRBJ2-4; tentatively, D is TRBD2 (6 bases). Germline V gene sequence: CDR1 SGHRS, CDR2 YFSETQ. The CDR3 extends over 14 amino acids. Trimming shortened V by 3 bases and J by 9 bases, and 16 bases separated the two germline ends. The CDR3 region is CASSSTGLSPIQYF. CDR3 bases: TGCGCCAGCAGCTCAACGGGACTGTCCCCCATTCAGTACTTC.

A few counts support this clonotype. The chain couples TRBV6-2 or TRBV6-3 to TRBJ2-7; D gene uncertain. The V gene's germline CDR1 is MNHEY and CDR2 SVGEGT. The CDR3 totals 13 residues. V was clipped by 0 bases and J by 3 bases, with 6 bases between them. The DNA of the CDR3 is TGTGCCAGCAGTTACTCGGGTCTCTACGAGCAGTACTTC. Translating gives CASSYSGLYEQYF.

This clonotype was counted only a few times. The CDR3 bases are TGTGCCAGCAGCGGTAGATGGGGACAGGCCTACAATGAGCAGTTCTTC. It yields the protein CASSGRWGQAYNEQFF. J is TRBJ2-1 and V is TRBV7-2, with 8 bases matching TRBD1. The CDR3 totals 16 residues. V gave up 5 bases and J gave up 2 bases; unmatched junction bases: 8. CDR1 and CDR2 from the germline V gene are SGHTA and FQGNSA. The whole variable domain, filled in from reference TRBV7-2 and TRBJ2-1, reads GAGVSQSPSNKVTEKGKDVELRCDPISGHTALYWYRQSLGQGLEFLIYFQGNSAPDKSGLPSDRFSAERTGGSVSTLTIQRTQQEDSAVYLCASSGRWGQAYNEQFFGPGTRLTVL.

At least ten counts were recorded for this clonotype. The CDR3 loop is CSASKAMGQGYEQYF. In DNA, the CDR3 is TGCAGTGCTAGCAAGGCCATGGGACAGGGTTACGAGCAGTACTTC. The chain recombines TRBV20-1 with TRBJ2-7; 9 bases are a match to TRBD1. The CDR3 spans 15 residues. With 3 bases clipped from V and 4 bases from J, the junction kept 10 bases outside the gene matches. The V gene's germline CDR1 is DFQATT and CDR2 SNEGSKA (reference sequence).

About this clonotype: One base away lies a much larger clone, so this may be a sequencing read error. The V call is TRBV5-1, the J call TRBJ2-3, with D unclear. The CDR3 covers 15 residues. Germline V lookup: CDR1 SGHRS, CDR2 YFSETQ. The CDR3 DNA reads as TGCGCCAGCTGCTTGGCCGTGGATAGACCAGATACGCAGTATTTT. It specifies CASCLAVDRPDTQYF.

The chain couples TRBV4-3 to TRBJ1-2; D gene unclear. Germline loops: CDR1 LGHNA, CDR2 YSLEER. This CDR3 is 15 amino acids long. The V and J ends lost 0 bases and 2 bases respectively, with 10 bases between them. The CDR3 region has the DNA TGCGCCAGCAGCCAAGATACCACTGGAAACTATGGCTACACCTTC. Residues: CASSQDTTGNYGYTF.

The rearrangement links TRBV12-3 or TRBV12-4 to TRBJ1-1; D is unclear. The CDR3 loop spans 13 amino acids. V was clipped by 3 bases and J by 3 bases, with 8 bases between them. The CDR3 spells CASSFRLDTEAFF. The CDR3 bases are TGTGCCAGCAGTTTCCGACTCGACACTGAAGCTTTCTTT.

The V call is TRBV10-3, the J call TRBJ2-1, with 11 nucleotides matching TRBD2. The V and J ends lost 6 bases and 5 bases, in that order; junction bases with no gene match: 6. Germline V lookup: CDR1 ENHRY, CDR2 SYGVKD. This CDR3 spans 15 amino acids. In DNA, the CDR3 is TGTGCCATCAGAGCACCGGGACTAGCGGACAATGAGCAGTTCTTC. As protein: CAIRAPGLADNEQFF.

Ten or more counts support this clonotype. The rearrangement links TRBV7-2 to TRBJ1-1, with D possibly TRBD1 on 5 matching bases. This CDR3 comprises 15 residues. Germline CDR1 reads SGHTA; CDR2 reads FQGNSA. The V gene lost 1 base and the J gene lost 8 bases, with 17 bases spanning the gap. CDR3 coding DNA: TGTGCCAGCAGCTTAGGAGCGGGGGGGGGATACGAAGCTTTCTTT. This sequence encodes CASSLGAGGGYEAFF.

This clonotype was counted ten times or more. The rearrangement joins TRBV10-3 to TRBJ1-3, with D uncertain. This CDR3 contains 14 residues. Germline CDR1 is ENHRY and CDR2 is SYGVKD. Trimming stripped 4 bases from V and 0 bases from J, with 7 bases between. CDR3 amino acids: CAISGTDSGNTIYF. In DNA, the CDR3 is TGTGCCATCAGTGGGACGGACTCTGGAAACACCATATATTTT.

This clonotype was seen ten or more times. The V call is TRBV20-1, the J call TRBJ2-7; possibly TRBD1 or TRBD2 for D (6 bases each). CDR1 DFQATT and CDR2 SNEGSKA come from the germline V gene (reference sequence). The V end was cut by 6 bases, the J end by 1 base, with 19 bases between. The CDR3 has 15 residues. The CDR3 loop reads CSATRLGGPSYEQYF. In DNA form, the CDR3 reads TGCAGTGCAACCCGGCTCGGGGGCCCATCCTACGAGCAGTACTTC.

This clonotype showed up many times. The chain combines TRBV7-9 with TRBJ1-2, with TRBD1 as a possible D gene (6 bases). The length of the CDR3 is 13 residues. Germline V CDR1 and CDR2: SEHNR, FQNEAQ (reference sequence). The V and J ends lost 1 base and 8 bases respectively, with 11 bases between them. DNA for the CDR3: TGTGCCAGCAGCTTAGAGTCGGGGGCCGGCTACACCTTC. Its protein is CASSLESGAGYTF.

This clonotype was recorded many times. CDR3 coding DNA: TGTGCCAGCAGCTTAGTTCAGCCCCAGCATTTT. This translates into CASSLVQPQHF. The gene calls are TRBV7-6 and TRBJ1-5; no clear D. The germline CDR1 and CDR2 sequences are SGHVS and FNYEAQ. The ends were cut back, 1 base at V and 6 bases at J, with 1 base in the middle. This CDR3 spans 11 amino acids.

The genes are TRBV6-5 and TRBJ1-2, with 10 bases matching TRBD1. Germline assignment: CDR1 MNHEY and CDR2 SVGAGI. There are 15 residues in the CDR3. V was clipped by 0 bases and J by 6 bases; unmatched bases: 4. The CDR3 is CASSYSGTGVHGYTF. DNA of the CDR3: TGTGCCAGCAGTTACTCCGGGACAGGGGTGCATGGCTACACCTTC.

This clonotype was seen repeatedly, ten times or more. The chain couples TRBV11-2 to TRBJ2-1; 9 bases line up with TRBD2. The junction had 9 bases not matched to a gene; V was cut back by 2 bases and J by 1 base. CDR1 is SGHAT, CDR2 FQNNGV, per germline. This CDR3 is 18 amino acids long. In nucleotides, the CDR3 is TGTGCCAGCAGCTTATGGGTAGCGGGGGTTTGGTCCTACAATGAGCAGTTCTTC. It codes for CASSLWVAGVWSYNEQFF. The full variable domain, completed using reference TRBV11-2 and TRBJ2-1, is EAGVAQSPRYKIIEKRQSVAFWCNPISGHATLYWYQQILGQGPKLLIQFQNNGVVDDSQLPKDRFSAERLKGVDSTLKIQPAKLEDSAVYLCASSLWVAGVWSYNEQFFGPGTRLTVL.

Ten or more counts support this clonotype. The chain recombines TRBV29-1 with TRBJ1-4; D possibly corresponds to TRBD1 (6 bases). Germline CDR1 reads SQVTM; CDR2 reads ANQGSEA. This CDR3 spans 13 amino acids. V was cut by 6 bases and J by 3 bases, with 11 bases left in between. The CDR3: CSVRQAPNEKLFF. The CDR3 DNA follows: TGCAGCGTAAGACAGGCACCTAATGAAAAACTGTTTTTT.

Of note for this clonotype: A much larger clone differs from this one at a single base, so this may be a read error. The chain has TRBV7-9 and TRBJ1-2, with D tentatively TRBD1 (6 bases). The CDR3 contains 16 residues. Germline loops: CDR1 SEHNR, CDR2 FQNEAQ (reference sequence). The CDR3 loop is CASSFLVAGVNYGDTF. CDR3 bases: TGTGCCAGCAGCTTTTTAGTGGCAGGGGTTAACTATGGCGACACCTTC.

This clonotype occurred many times. The V and J genes are TRBV25-1 and TRBJ2-2, with 7 bases identical to TRBD1. Germline trimming cut 1 base from V and 3 bases from J; bases unmatched to any gene: 5. The germline V gene has CDR1 MGHDK and CDR2 SYGVNS. The CDR3 extends over 16 amino acids. The CDR3 spells CASSESRTGDTGELFF. Here the CDR3 DNA reads TGTGCCAGCAGTGAATCAAGAACAGGGGACACCGGGGAGCTGTTTTTT.

This clonotype occurred many times. The rearrangement uses TRBV11-2 and TRBJ2-5; 14 bases align to TRBD2. With 1 base clipped from V and 6 bases from J, the junction kept 10 bases outside the gene matches. Germline CDR1 SGHAT, CDR2 FQNNGV. This CDR3 has 18 amino acids. The CDR3 nucleotides read TGTGCCAGCAGCTTAGTTGCGACTAGCGGGGGGGCCCGACAGACCCAGTACTTC. Translation gives CASSLVATSGGARQTQYF.

This clonotype was seen repeatedly, ten times or more. The chain uses TRBV5-6 and TRBJ2-7; TRBD1 aligns across 7 bases. The ends lost 4 bases at V and 2 bases at J; junction bases unmatched: 6. Germline loops: CDR1 SGHDT, CDR2 YYEEEE. The CDR3 totals 14 residues. The CDR3 sequence: CASSQGQFPYEQYF. The CDR3 region has the DNA TGTGCCAGCAGCCAGGGACAGTTCCCCTACGAGCAGTACTTC.

This clonotype occurred many times. The rearrangement links TRBV2 to TRBJ2-1, with a weak D call TRBD2 (5 bases). With 3 bases removed from V and 8 bases from J, the gap between germline ends came to 11 bases. The CDR3 totals 13 residues. The germline V gene encodes CDR1 SNHLY and CDR2 FYNNEI. The CDR3, as DNA: TGTGCCAGCAGTGACTGGGCGGGCGATGAGCAGTTCTTC. Translating gives CASSDWAGDEQFF.

This clonotype was found many times. The chain carries TRBV5-1 and TRBJ1-1, with no clear D. Germline values: CDR1 SGHRS, CDR2 YFSETQ. The CDR3 runs 18 residues. The V end was cut by 3 bases, the J end by 0 bases, with 21 bases between. In nucleotides, the CDR3 is TGCGCCAGCAGCTGGTTCGGGATTCGAAATTCCATGAACACTGAAGCTTTCTTT. This encodes CASSWFGIRNSMNTEAFF.

This clonotype was seen ten or more times. This sequence joins TRBV20-1 and TRBJ1-5, with D hard to call. The CDR3 has 13 amino acids. The ends were cut back, 6 bases at V and 3 bases at J, with 12 bases in the middle. Germline CDR1 and CDR2: DFQATT and SNEGSKA (reference sequence). CDR3 sequence (DNA): TGCAGTGCCGAAGACCAACTCAATCAGCCCCAGCATTTT. Translating it yields CSAEDQLNQPQHF.

This clonotype showed up many times. This chain uses TRBV7-6 with TRBJ2-7; 7 bases map to TRBD1. Germline CDR1 SGHVS, CDR2 FNYEAQ. This CDR3 comprises 15 residues. V lost 2 bases to trimming and J lost 3 bases; unmatched junction nucleotides: 7. The CDR3 nucleotides read TGTGCCAGCAGCTTAACCCCCGCAGGGGGCTACGAGCAGTACTTC. Translated: CASSLTPAGGYEQYF.

This clonotype has a count of ten or more. The chain employs TRBV5-6 and TRBJ1-2; 7 bases are a match to TRBD1. The CDR3 totals 14 residues. Germline V gene lookup returns CDR1 SGHDT and CDR2 YYEEEE. V shed 2 bases and J 4 bases; nucleotides not matched to a gene: 5. DNA for the CDR3: TGTGCCAGCAGCTTCGGGACAGCCTCCTATGGCTACACCTTC. Amino acid sequence: CASSFGTASYGYTF.